The clone carrying this T cell receptor (beta chain) appeared a few times. The source of the sample is a study of glioma-infiltrating T cells after dendritic cell vaccination. This CDR3 has 10 residues. Trimming left V 1 base short and J 10 bases short, with 2 bases between. The germline V gene has CDR1 SNHLY and CDR2 FYNNEI. The method was immunoSEQ multiplex PCR; TCRdb's version includes in-frame clones alone and lacks a portion of them. The repertoire holds about 99,000 clones, with roughly four fifths as singletons. V gene TRBV2 combines with J gene TRBJ1-3; D is undetermined. The input for sequencing was blood, taken before dendritic cell vaccination. The receptor comes from a human donor with glioblastoma. CDR3 DNA sequence: TGTGCCAGCAGTGAAGTAACCATATATTTT. Translation gives CASSEVTIYF.